The 32 T cell receptor beta chains listed next were all sequenced from one sample in a study of blood T cell repertoires in COVID-19. The data were produced by immunoSEQ multiplex PCR, yet TCRdb's version contains in-frame clones alone and is incomplete. The sample carries about 260,000 clones, 80% to 90% recorded once. Sequencing was carried out using PBMCs or T cells enriched from blood (not recorded which). Receptor source: a woman in her 30s with acute COVID-19.

Note on this clone: This CDR3 is also generated by other DNA sequences in the sample. The CDR3 DNA reads as TGTGCCAGCAGTTCTACAGGGGGCGCTGGAAACACCATATATTTT. It specifies CASSSTGGAGNTIYF. The chain uses TRBV7-2 and TRBJ1-3; 9 bases line up with TRBD1. The CDR3 loop spans 15 amino acids. Germline trimming cut 6 bases from V and 2 bases from J; bases unmatched to any gene: 5. Germline loops: CDR1 SGHTA, CDR2 FQGNSA.

The gene calls are TRBV6-5 and TRBJ2-7, with a possible D match to TRBD2 (5 bases). Deletions cut 0 bases from V and 3 bases from J, with 12 bases between. The length of the CDR3 is 15 residues. Germline assignment: CDR1 MNHEY and CDR2 SVGAGI. CDR3 sequence: CASSYSLADNYEQYF. CDR3 coding DNA: TGTGCCAGCAGTTACTCCCTAGCAGACAACTACGAGCAGTACTTC.

The rearrangement uses TRBV21-1 and TRBJ1-4; the table's D call of TRBD1 was not tested on the DNA. TRBV21-1 is deemed a pseudogene. The CDR3 has 20 residues. CDR3 in amino acids: CASSKGRGHPGESTNEKLFF. CDR3 nucleotide sequence: TGTGCCAGCAGCAAAGGAAGGGGACACCCCGGCGAATCAACTAATGAAAAACTGTTTTTT.

The chain is built from TRBV25-1 and TRBJ2-7, with TRBD1 identical over 7 bases. This CDR3 region has 13 residues. Trimming removed 4 bases from V and 9 bases from J; junction bases left unmatched: 9. CDR1 MGHDK and CDR2 SYGVNS come from the germline V gene. In nucleotides, the CDR3 is TGTGCCAGCAGTGCCGGGACAGCCCCTGGGCAGTACTTC. It encodes CASSAGTAPGQYF.

The J gene is TRBJ2-2, the V gene TRBV4-2; 14 bases are a match to TRBD2. V lost 2 bases to trimming and J lost 5 bases; unmatched junction nucleotides: 7. The germline V gene encodes CDR1 LGHNA and CDR2 YNFKEQ. The CDR3 contains 18 residues. CDR3 sequence reads: CASSQFPGLAGVTGELFF. The CDR3 coding sequence is TGTGCCAGCAGCCAATTCCCGGGACTAGCGGGAGTTACCGGGGAGCTGTTTTTT.

The chain employs TRBV7-3 and TRBJ2-2; 7 bases match TRBD2. With 6 bases clipped from V and 1 base from J, the junction kept 8 bases outside the gene matches. CDR3 length: 16 amino acids. Germline V CDR1 and CDR2: SGHTA, FQGTGA. In nucleotides, the CDR3 is TGTGCCAGCAGGGTGGGAGCGGGATTGAACACCGGGGAGCTGTTTTTT. Its translation is CASRVGAGLNTGELFF. The full variable domain, in which reference TRBV7-3 and TRBJ2-2 provide the parts outside the CDR3, is GAGVSQTPSNKVTEKGKYVELRCDPISGHTALYWYRQSLGQGPEFLIYFQGTGAADDSGLPNDRFFAVRPEGSVSTLKIQRTERGDSAVYLCASRVGAGLNTGELFFGEGSRLTVL.

The V and J genes are TRBV21-1 and TRBJ2-7; TRBD2 is taken as the D call from the table, unchecked against the DNA. TRBV21-1 is listed as a pseudogene. The CDR3 is 16 amino acids. CDR3 DNA: TGTGCCAGCAGCAAAGAGGGGGGGGCATTCTCCTACGAGCAGTACTTC. Translation gives CASSKEGGAFSYEQYF.

There are a few counts of this clone. The chain is built from TRBV6-5 and TRBJ2-1; 9 bases match TRBD2. This CDR3 is built from 15 residues. J gave up 7 bases and V 7 bases, and 11 bases lay outside the gene matches. From germline, CDR1 is MNHEY and CDR2 SVGAGI. The CDR3 spells CASTLTSGRGNEQFF. The DNA of the CDR3 is TGTGCCAGCACCTTGACTAGCGGTCGCGGGAATGAGCAGTTCTTC.

J is TRBJ1-6 and V is TRBV4-1, with 10 bases matching TRBD1. Germline V gene lookup returns CDR1 MGHRA and CDR2 YSYEKL. The CDR3 runs to 17 residues. The junction had 7 bases not matched to a gene; V was cut back by 0 bases and J by 8 bases. In DNA form, the CDR3 reads TGCGCCAGCAGCCAAGATCTAAGACAGGGGGCAGATTCACCCCTCCACTTT. Translation gives CASSQDLRQGADSPLHF.

This chain joins TRBV15 and TRBJ1-5; tentatively, D is TRBD1 (5 bases). Germline V CDR1 and CDR2: LNHNV, YYDKDF (reference sequence). V was cut by 5 bases and J by 9 bases, with 14 bases left in between. CDR3 size: 13 residues. The CDR3 here is CATSLDSPSPQHF. CDR3 DNA: TGTGCCACCAGCCTAGACAGTCCATCGCCCCAGCATTTT.

The chain uses TRBV7-9 and TRBJ2-6; 7 nucleotides align to TRBD2. Germline V gene lookup returns CDR1 SEHNR and CDR2 FQNEAQ (reference sequence). The CDR3 has 13 residues. Trimming cost V 4 bases and J 10 bases; bases outside gene matches: 4. CDR3 nucleotide sequence: TGTGCCAGCAGCTGGGAGGGGATAAACGTCCTGACTTTC. Translated, it gives CASSWEGINVLTF.

The chain recombines TRBV7-9 with TRBJ1-1; no firm D call. V was cut by 2 bases and J by 1 base, with 8 bases left in between. Germline CDR1 and CDR2: SEHNR and FQNEAQ (reference sequence). The CDR3 sequence is 14 residues long. The CDR3 coding sequence is TGTGCCAGCAGCTTAATCCCTCCGAACACTGAAGCTTTCTTT. This sequence encodes CASSLIPPNTEAFF.

The chain recombines TRBV2 with TRBJ1-5, with D perhaps TRBD1 (5 bases). This CDR3 is built from 14 residues. Trimming left V 2 bases short and J 7 bases short, with 12 bases between. CDR1 SNHLY and CDR2 FYNNEI come from the germline V gene. The CDR3: CASSEPAGYQPQHF. The CDR3 DNA is TGTGCCAGCAGTGAACCGGCAGGGTACCAGCCCCAGCATTTT. Drawing the rest from reference TRBV2 and TRBJ1-5, the complete variable domain is EPEVTQTPSHQVTQMGQEVILRCVPISNHLYFYWYRQILGQKVEFLVSFYNNEISEKSEIFDDQFSVERPDGSNFTLKIRSTKLEDSAMYFCASSEPAGYQPQHFGDGTRLSIL.

The chain uses TRBV27 and TRBJ1-5; TRBD1 agrees at 9 bases. CDR1 and CDR2 from the germline V gene are MNHEY and SMNVEV (reference sequence). The CDR3 totals 18 residues. The junction had 11 bases not matched to a gene; V was cut back by 5 bases and J by 0 bases. The CDR3 sequence: CASSAHPDRGYSNQPQHF. The CDR3 region has the DNA TGTGCCAGCAGTGCTCACCCGGACAGGGGTTATAGCAATCAGCCCCAGCATTTT.

The CDR3 loop is CASRGTSGKETQYF. The CDR3 DNA is TGTGCCAGCAGGGGGACTAGCGGGAAAGAGACCCAGTACTTC. The chain combines TRBV3-1 (or the pseudogene TRBV3-2) with TRBJ2-5; 13 bases are a match to TRBD2. The CDR3 has 14 amino acids. Trimming removed 6 bases from V and 3 bases from J; junction bases left unmatched: 1. Germline-derived CDR1 and CDR2 are LGHDT and YNNKEL (reference sequence).

The chain links TRBV30 to TRBJ2-3; no clear D gene. The V gene lost 0 bases and the J gene lost 3 bases, with 13 bases spanning the gap. CDR3 size: 15 residues. Germline V gene lookup returns CDR1 GTSNPN and CDR2 SVGIG (reference sequence). CDR3 amino acids: CAWSVPRPATDTQYF. As DNA, the CDR3 is TGTGCCTGGAGTGTCCCCAGGCCGGCGACAGATACGCAGTATTTT.

The chain has TRBV24-1 and TRBJ2-1; no firm D call. In germline, CDR1 is KGHDR, CDR2 SFDVKD. This CDR3 is 11 amino acids long. Trimming cost V 6 bases and J 5 bases, with 4 bases left between them. The chain's CDR3 is CATSFNNEQFF. CDR3 sequence (DNA): TGTGCCACCAGTTTCAACAATGAGCAGTTCTTC.

J is TRBJ2-7 and V is TRBV6-4; 8 bases match TRBD2. The trim removed 4 bases at V and 3 bases at J, leaving 5 bases unmatched. Germline V lookup: CDR1 MRHNA, CDR2 SNTAGT. The CDR3 is 14 amino acids. The CDR3 protein is CASSVLAGYYEQYF. CDR3 nucleotides: TGTGCCAGCAGTGTCCTAGCGGGTTACTACGAGCAGTACTTC.

The chain has TRBV7-2 and TRBJ1-6; 11 positions match TRBD1. The CDR3 has 15 residues. V dropped 8 bases and J dropped 9; count of bases not matched to a gene: 9. Germline CDR1 and CDR2: SGHTA and FQGNSA. CDR3 loop: CASDFGQGAFSPLHF. CDR3 coding DNA: TGTGCCAGCGATTTTGGACAGGGGGCTTTTTCACCCCTCCACTTT.

V gene TRBV24-1 combines with J gene TRBJ2-1; 15 nucleotides line up with TRBD2. Looked up from germline, CDR1 is KGHDR and CDR2 is SFDVKD. V lost 2 bases, J lost 9 bases, and 1 base stayed unmatched. This CDR3 is 15 amino acids long. CDR3 residues: CATSDSGLAGGEQFF. The CDR3 nucleotides are TGTGCCACCAGTGATTCGGGACTAGCGGGGGGTGAGCAGTTCTTC.

As to this clone: Different DNA sequences within this sample yield the same CDR3. The rearrangement links TRBV10-3 to TRBJ1-6; TRBD1 matches 10 bases. Germline assignment: CDR1 ENHRY and CDR2 SYGVKD. V lost 0 bases, J lost 9 bases, and 2 bases stayed unmatched. This CDR3 is built from 15 residues. In DNA form, the CDR3 reads TGTGCCATCAGTGAGTCGACAGGGGGCGGTTCACCCCTCCACTTT. It encodes CAISESTGGGSPLHF.

The chain carries TRBV5-1 and TRBJ2-2, with D possibly being TRBD2 (6 bases). CDR1 and CDR2 from the germline V gene are SGHRS and YFSETQ. There are 13 residues in the CDR3. The CDR3 loop reads CASTEGNTGELFF. CDR3 coding DNA: TGCGCATCAACGGAGGGTAACACCGGGGAGCTGTTTTTT.

This sequence joins TRBV7-2 and TRBJ2-2; D uncertain. The ends were cut back, 2 bases at V and 8 bases at J, with 6 bases in the middle. The germline CDR1 and CDR2 sequences are SGHTA and FQGNSA. The CDR3 loop spans 12 amino acids. For the CDR3, the DNA is TGTGCCAGCAGCTTATCTCTTGGGGAGCTGTTTTTT. Translated: CASSLSLGELFF.

V usage is TRBV11-2 and J usage is TRBJ1-6; D unresolved. Germline lookup yields CDR1 SGHAT and CDR2 FQNNGV. CDR3 size: 13 residues. V was clipped by 3 bases and J by 7 bases, with 7 bases between them. CDR3 protein: CASSFAGNSPLHF. The CDR3 nucleotides read TGTGCCAGCAGCTTTGCAGGAAATTCACCCCTCCACTTT.

This clone was found a few times. This chain uses TRBV9 with TRBJ2-3, with D maybe TRBD1 (6 bases). In germline, CDR1 is SGDLS, CDR2 YYNGEE. There are 14 residues in the CDR3. V shed 3 bases and J shed 2 bases, with 10 bases lying between them. The CDR3: CASSAGTNTDTQYF. CDR3 sequence (DNA): TGTGCCAGCAGCGCCGGGACAAACACAGATACGCAGTATTTT.

The rearrangement uses TRBV11-3 and TRBJ2-1; D gene uncertain. CDR1 and CDR2 (germline): SGHNT, YENEEA. The CDR3 is 14 amino acids. V dropped 4 bases and J dropped 10 bases, with 17 bases sitting between them. CDR3 coding DNA: TGTGCCAGCAGCTCACCCATTTCGCTAGGCGAGCAGTTCTTC. It encodes CASSSPISLGEQFF.

This chain joins TRBV28 and TRBJ1-2; D not resolved. Germline values: CDR1 MDHEN, CDR2 SYDVKM. CDR3 length equals 11 residues. V lost 5 bases and J lost 4, with 5 bases in between. The CDR3 DNA reads as TGTGCCAGCAGTCCATCCTATGGCTACACCTTC. This translates into CASSPSYGYTF.

This chain joins TRBV9 and TRBJ2-7; D gene unclear. Trimming stripped 3 bases from V and 2 bases from J, with 12 bases between. This CDR3 is 14 amino acids long. Germline CDR1 is SGDLS and CDR2 is YYNGEE. In nucleotides, the CDR3 is TGTGCCAGCAGCGCCATCAACTTTCCCTACGAGCAGTACTTC. Its translation: CASSAINFPYEQYF.

The V gene is TRBV6-2 or TRBV6-3, the J gene TRBJ2-7; maybe TRBD1 (6 bases). CDR3 length: 13 amino acids. Germline CDR1 and CDR2: MNHEY and SVGEGT. V was cut by 9 bases and J by 7 bases, with 19 bases left in between. Here the CDR3 reads CASSQGQLREQYF. The CDR3 DNA reads TGTGCCAGTAGCCAGGGGCAGCTACGGGAGCAGTACTTC.

V and J are TRBV4-3 and TRBJ2-2; the match to TRBD2 covers 14 bases. The CDR3 runs to 17 residues. With V trimmed by 2 bases and J by 5 bases, 4 bases remained unmatched. Germline loops: CDR1 LGHNA, CDR2 YSLEER. The CDR3 DNA is TGCGCCAGCAGCCAAAGACTAGCGGGAGGGCCGACCGGGGAGCTGTTTTTT. Protein sequence: CASSQRLAGGPTGELFF.

Here the CDR3 reads CASSVVSGNYNEQFF. The DNA for the CDR3 is TGTGCCAGCAGCGTCGTTAGCGGGAACTACAATGAGCAGTTCTTC. The genes are TRBV9 and TRBJ2-1; 8 positions agree with TRBD2. Looked up from germline, CDR1 is SGDLS and CDR2 is YYNGEE. With V trimmed by 2 bases and J by 3 bases, 4 bases remained unmatched. This CDR3 region has 15 residues.

The genes are TRBV24-1 and TRBJ2-7; TRBD1 aligns across 7 bases. The CDR3 runs to 16 residues. Germline V gene sequence: CDR1 KGHDR, CDR2 SFDVKD. V gave up 4 bases and J gave up 7 bases; unmatched junction bases: 15. CDR3 sequence reads: CATSDYQGQNKWEQYF. The CDR3 DNA reads as TGTGCCACCAGTGACTACCAGGGACAGAACAAGTGGGAGCAGTACTTC.